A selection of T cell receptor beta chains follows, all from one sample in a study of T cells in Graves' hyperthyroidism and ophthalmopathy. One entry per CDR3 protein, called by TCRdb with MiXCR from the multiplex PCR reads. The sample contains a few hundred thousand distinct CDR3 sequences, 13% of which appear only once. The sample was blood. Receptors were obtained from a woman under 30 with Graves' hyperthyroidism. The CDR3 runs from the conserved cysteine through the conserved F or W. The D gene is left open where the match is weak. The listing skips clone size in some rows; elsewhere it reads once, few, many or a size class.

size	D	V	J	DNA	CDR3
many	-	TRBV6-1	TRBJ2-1	TGTGCCAGCAGAGGAAGGTGGGGGCTTGGGTTCTTC	CASRGRWGLGFF
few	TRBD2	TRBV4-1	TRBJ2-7	TGCGCCAGCAGCCTCTGGGGGGGGAAACGGGCCTACGAGCAGTACTTC	CASSLWGGKRAYEQYF
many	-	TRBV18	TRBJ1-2	TGTGCCAGCTCACCAATAAATGGGGTTCGAGGCTACACCTTC	CASSPINGVRGYTF
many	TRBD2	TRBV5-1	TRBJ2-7	TGCGCCTCCAAGGAGACTAGCGGGAACTACGAGCAGTACTTC	CASKETSGNYEQYF
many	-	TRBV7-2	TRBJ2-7	TGTGCCAGCAGCTTAGGGCCTAGTTACTACGAGCAGTACTTC	CASSLGPSYYEQYF
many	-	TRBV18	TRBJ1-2	TGTGCCAGCTCCCCCACGGGAGCGAACTATGGCTACACCTTC	CASSPTGANYGYTF
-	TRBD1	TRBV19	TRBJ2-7	TGTGCCAGTAGTTCTCGACAGGGAGTAAGAGACGAGCAGTACTTC	CASSSRQGVRDEQYF
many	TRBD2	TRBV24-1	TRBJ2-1	TGTGCCACCAGTGAGACCGGGACTAGCCATGAGCAGTTCTTC	CATSETGTSHEQFF
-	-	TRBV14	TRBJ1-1	TGTGCCAGCAGCCAGTACAGATGGAACAACGCCTCTGAAGCTTTCTTT	CASSQYRWNNASEAFF
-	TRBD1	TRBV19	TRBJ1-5	TGTGCCAGTAGTCATGGGTGGAACAGGGGGCGAGCAGTGCCCCAGCATTTT	CASSHGWNRGRAVPQHF
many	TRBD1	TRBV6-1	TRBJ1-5	TGTGCCAGCAGGGAACCGGGACAGGGAAATGTCGGCAATCAGCCCCAGCATTTT	CASREPGQGNVGNQPQHF